These 13 T cell receptor beta chains originate from one sample sequenced in a study of cytomegalovirus exposure and HLA in healthy donors. Researchers ran the PCR with 60 Vbeta and 13 Jbeta primers. Data came from immunoSEQ multiplex PCR; TCRdb stores just in-frame clones and leaves some out. Recorded for this sample: 150,000 or so clones. Material: PBMCs. These TCRs come from a man younger than 45 in good health and CMV-seronegative.

The V gene is TRBV4-1, the J gene TRBJ1-2; D is possibly TRBD1 (5 bases). The V gene's germline CDR1 is MGHRA and CDR2 YSYEKL. The CDR3 totals 14 residues. V lost 0 bases and J lost 6, with 11 bases in between. DNA for the CDR3: TGCGCCAGCAGCCAAGATTGGGGGGGACATGGCTACACCTTC. This codes for CASSQDWGGHGYTF.

The V and J genes are TRBV15 and TRBJ2-3; TRBD2 agrees at 8 bases. Germline CDR1 and CDR2: LNHNV and YYDKDF (reference sequence). Unmatched junction bases numbered 10, after V lost 1 base and J lost 4 bases. This CDR3 has 17 amino acids. CDR3: CATSRGGASGLADTQYF. Written as DNA, the CDR3 is TGTGCCACCAGCAGAGGAGGCGCTAGCGGGCTCGCAGATACGCAGTATTTT.

The gene calls are TRBV7-2 and TRBJ2-3; D call uncertain. The V gene lost 5 bases and the J gene lost 2 bases, with 8 bases spanning the gap. There are 13 residues in the CDR3. The germline CDR1 and CDR2 sequences are SGHTA and FQGNSA. CDR3 in amino acids: CASSRLPTDTQYF. The CDR3 DNA sequence: TGTGCCAGCAGCCGACTCCCCACAGATACGCAGTATTTT.

This sequence joins TRBV7-2 and TRBJ2-2; possible D gene TRBD1, 5 bases. The germline V and J ends were trimmed by 5 bases and 1 base, with 14 bases remaining between them. The CDR3 is made up of 16 amino acids. CDR1 is SGHTA and CDR2 is FQGNSA in the germline V gene. The CDR3 coding sequence is TGTGCCAGCAGCGTAACAGGAACGCTGAACACCGGGGAGCTGTTTTTT. Translated: CASSVTGTLNTGELFF.

CDR3 in DNA: TGCGCCAGCAGCTCTTCACAGAACCAGCCCCAGCATTTT. It specifies CASSSSQNQPQHF. This sequence joins TRBV5-1 and TRBJ1-5; no firm D call. Germline V lookup: CDR1 SGHRS, CDR2 YFSETQ. CDR3 size: 13 residues. Trimming took 3 bases from V and 7 from J, leaving 11 bases between them. The full variable domain, its missing parts supplied by reference TRBV5-1 and TRBJ1-5, is KAGVTQTPRYLIKTRGQQVTLSCSPISGHRSVSWYQQTPGQGLQFLFEYFSETQRNKGNFPGRFSGRQFSNSRSEMNVSTLELGDSALYLCASSSSQNQPQHFGDGTRLSIL.

The gene calls are TRBV10-3 and TRBJ2-1, with D tentatively TRBD2 (6 bases). In germline, CDR1 is ENHRY, CDR2 SYGVKD. The ends were cut back, 6 bases at V and 1 base at J, with 10 bases in the middle. The CDR3 loop spans 14 amino acids. CDR3 region: CAISRDSSYNEQFF. In nucleotides, the CDR3 is TGTGCCATCAGCCGGGACTCTTCCTACAATGAGCAGTTCTTC.

The rearrangement joins TRBV5-1 to TRBJ2-3; D gene uncertain. The V end was cut by 1 base, the J end by 0 bases, with 12 bases between. The germline CDR1 and CDR2 sequences are SGHRS and YFSETQ. The CDR3 runs 16 residues. Written as DNA, the CDR3 is TGCGCCAGCAGCTTGTTCCAGAGGTCTAGCACAGATACGCAGTATTTT. Its translation is CASSLFQRSSTDTQYF.

V gene TRBV5-1 combines with J gene TRBJ1-1, with 8 bases that match TRBD1. The CDR3 extends over 14 amino acids. Germline CDR1 reads SGHRS; CDR2 reads YFSETQ. The trim removed 4 bases at V and 6 bases at J, leaving 8 bases unmatched. The CDR3 sequence is CASSRGQEGAEAFF. In DNA, the CDR3 is TGCGCCAGCAGCAGGGGACAGGAGGGAGCTGAAGCTTTCTTT. The full variable domain, in which reference TRBV5-1 and TRBJ1-1 provide the parts outside the CDR3, is KAGVTQTPRYLIKTRGQQVTLSCSPISGHRSVSWYQQTPGQGLQFLFEYFSETQRNKGNFPGRFSGRQFSNSRSEMNVSTLELGDSALYLCASSRGQEGAEAFFGQGTRLTVV.

The chain couples TRBV19 to TRBJ2-5; 8 bases map to TRBD2. CDR3 length equals 17 residues. The germline V gene encodes CDR1 LNHDA and CDR2 SQIVND (reference sequence). The V and J ends lost 7 bases and 2 bases, in that order; junction bases with no gene match: 15. CDR3 amino acids: CASTPTAAAGDQETQYF. In DNA form, the CDR3 reads TGTGCCAGTACTCCTACCGCGGCAGCGGGAGATCAAGAGACCCAGTACTTC.

The V call is TRBV4-2, the J call TRBJ2-3; 9 bases agree with TRBD2. Germline CDR1 and CDR2: LGHNA and YNFKEQ. The CDR3 has 18 amino acids. With V trimmed by 0 bases and J by 5 bases, 12 bases remained unmatched. CDR3 region: CASSQEPFGGLAEDTQYF. In nucleotides, the CDR3 is TGTGCCAGCAGCCAAGAGCCCTTTGGGGGACTAGCAGAAGATACGCAGTATTTT.

This rearrangement joins TRBV5-1 to TRBJ2-3, with TRBD1 as a possible D gene (6 bases). The CDR3 has 15 residues. The germline V gene encodes CDR1 SGHRS and CDR2 YFSETQ. Trimming left V 0 bases short and J 3 bases short, with 11 bases between. CDR3 DNA sequence: TGCGCCAGCAGCTTGGAACCAGGGGAGACAGATACGCAGTATTTT. This encodes CASSLEPGETDTQYF.

The rearrangement joins TRBV7-2 to TRBJ2-7; D remains ambiguous. V shed 2 bases and J shed 3 bases, with 8 bases lying between them. Germline lookup yields CDR1 SGHTA and CDR2 FQGNSA. The CDR3 has 13 residues. CDR3 nucleotide sequence: TGTGCCAGCAGCTTAACAGCCAACTACGAGCAGTACTTC. Translated, it gives CASSLTANYEQYF.

Concerning this clone itself: The germline gene is not matched at one end of the junction; a read error may be the cause. The chain is built from TRBV2 and TRBJ2-5; no definite D call. The CDR3 spans 14 residues. Looked up from germline, CDR1 is SNHLY and CDR2 is FYNNEI. The chain's CDR3 is CASSEATTRVSQNF. The CDR3 DNA sequence: TGTGCCAGCAGTGAAGCCACAACACGGGTTTCCCAGAACTTC.